This entry features one T cell receptor (beta chain) sequence. The antigen remains unidentified. V trimming: 6 bases; J trimming: 5 bases; junction bases outside the gene matches: 4. The CDR3 length is 12 residues. Germline V gene sequence: CDR1 KGHSH, CDR2 LQKENI. This sample is drawn from a study of siplizumab effects on memory and regulatory T cells. Looking at the study overall: At 0.75 to 1 ug/mL of siplizumab or without drug, mixed lymphocyte reactions were set up in pairs.

TCRdb's copy holds only in-frame clones and misses some; the assay was immunoSEQ multiplex PCR. The sample carries more than 6,500 clones, approximately 40% recorded once. The mixed lymphocyte reaction cells were held in coculture (37°C) for under seven days. This TCR was recovered from a human donor in good health; the cells came from an allogeneic mixed lymphocyte reaction. The source material was CFSE-low (dividing) CD8+ T cells sorted from an allogeneic mixed lymphocyte reaction. The chain combines TRBV18 with TRBJ2-7; 7 bases are a match to TRBD1. CDR3: CASSLTGNEQYF. CDR3 nucleotides: TGTGCCAGCTCTCTGACAGGGAACGAGCAGTACTTC.